A selection of T cell receptor beta chains follows, all from one sample in a study of early stage breast cancer tumors. Sequencing used immunoSEQ multiplex PCR; TCRdb keeps in-frame clones, though not all of them. In the table there are 69,000 or so clones, over 80% of which are singletons. Sequenced: blood. These receptors all stem from a person aged 40 to 49 with breast cancer. Each CDR3 is given with its conserved first and last residue. A D gene is named only where the DNA matches it firmly. Size tells how often a clone was seen (once, few, many) or the class of an expanded clone, and some rows leave it out.

clone size: -
D gene: TRBD2
V gene: TRBV7-9
J gene: TRBJ2-3
CDR3 protein: CASSLSLAGGRIDTQYF
CDR3 DNA: TGTGCCAGCAGCTTATCCCTAGCGGGAGGGAGGATAGATACGCAGTATTTT

clone size: -
D gene: TRBD2
V gene: TRBV7-2
J gene: TRBJ2-3
CDR3 protein: CASSLAGLETSSDTQYF
CDR3 DNA: TGTGCCAGCAGCTTAGCGGGACTAGAGACCTCATCAGATACGCAGTATTTT

clone size: -
D gene: TRBD1
V gene: TRBV19
J gene: TRBJ2-3
CDR3 protein: CASSPGQGFDTQYF
CDR3 DNA: TGTGCCAGTAGTCCGGGACAGGGATTCGATACGCAGTATTTT

clone size: -
D gene: TRBD1
V gene: TRBV6-1
J gene: TRBJ2-5
CDR3 protein: CASSEGQGRGETQYF
CDR3 DNA: TGTGCCAGCAGTGAGGGACAGGGAAGAGGAGAGACCCAGTACTTC

clone size: once
D gene: TRBD1
V gene: TRBV6-5
J gene: TRBJ1-3
CDR3 protein: CASSYSNRGSGNTIYF
CDR3 DNA: TGTGCCAGCAGTTACTCGAACAGGGGCTCTGGAAACACCATATATTTT

clone size: -
D gene: TRBD1
V gene: TRBV6-5
J gene: TRBJ1-1
CDR3 protein: CASTQGANTEAFF
CDR3 DNA: TGTGCCAGCACACAGGGGGCCAACACTGAAGCTTTCTTT

clone size: -
D gene: TRBD2
V gene: TRBV5-1
J gene: TRBJ2-2
CDR3 protein: CASSPGGANTGELFF
CDR3 DNA: TGCGCCAGCAGCCCCGGGGGGGCGAACACCGGGGAGCTGTTTTTT

clone size: -
D gene: TRBD2
V gene: TRBV7-9
J gene: TRBJ2-1
CDR3 protein: CASHAGAGANEQFF
CDR3 DNA: TGTGCCAGTCACGCCGGAGCGGGAGCCAATGAGCAGTTCTTC

clone size: -
D gene: -
V gene: TRBV18
J gene: TRBJ2-5
CDR3 protein: CASSPEGETQYF
CDR3 DNA: TGTGCCAGCTCACCGGAGGGAGAGACCCAGTACTTC

clone size: once
D gene: TRBD2
V gene: TRBV12-5
J gene: TRBJ2-1
CDR3 protein: CASGSPGTSDQNEQFF
CDR3 DNA: TGTGCTAGTGGTTCCCCCGGGACTAGCGACCAAAATGAGCAGTTCTTC

clone size: -
D gene: -
V gene: TRBV2
J gene: TRBJ2-5
CDR3 protein: CASRDGGPETQYF
CDR3 DNA: TGTGCCAGCAGGGACGGGGGCCCAGAGACCCAGTACTTC

clone size: -
D gene: -
V gene: TRBV15
J gene: TRBJ2-5
CDR3 protein: CATSRVTGSMETQYF
CDR3 DNA: TGTGCCACCAGCAGAGTTACAGGGAGTATGGAGACCCAGTACTTC

clone size: -
D gene: -
V gene: TRBV19
J gene: TRBJ1-5
CDR3 protein: CASSIAGYGNQPQHF
CDR3 DNA: TGTGCCAGTAGTATAGCTGGGTACGGCAATCAGCCCCAGCATTTT

clone size: -
D gene: TRBD2
V gene: TRBV7-3
J gene: TRBJ2-2
CDR3 protein: CASSLSLAGGNTGELFF
CDR3 DNA: TGTGCCAGCAGCTTATCTCTAGCGGGGGGAAACACCGGGGAGCTGTTTTTT

clone size: -
D gene: -
V gene: TRBV6-1
J gene: TRBJ1-2
CDR3 protein: CASSEEGRRGYTF
CDR3 DNA: TGTGCCAGCAGTGAAGAGGGGCGGCGGGGCTACACCTTC

clone size: -
D gene: -
V gene: TRBV19
J gene: TRBJ1-3
CDR3 protein: CASTQDRNTIYF
CDR3 DNA: TGTGCCAGTACCCAAGACAGAAACACCATATATTTT

clone size: -
D gene: -
V gene: TRBV18
J gene: TRBJ2-7
CDR3 protein: CASSPPRIYEQYF
CDR3 DNA: TGTGCCAGCTCACCACCTCGAATCTACGAGCAGTACTTC

clone size: -
D gene: -
V gene: TRBV2
J gene: TRBJ1-4
CDR3 protein: CASSEAQLNEKLFF
CDR3 DNA: TGTGCCAGCAGTGAAGCTCAGCTTAATGAAAAACTGTTTTTT